This entry features one T cell receptor (beta chain) sequence. Its antigen is unidentified. The data are from a study of Graves' ophthalmopathy and Graves' hyperthyroidism. Germline lookup yields CDR1 MNHNS and CDR2 SASEGT. V trimming: 5 bases; J trimming: 11 bases; junction bases outside the gene matches: 13. The CDR3 has 14 residues. Moderate-to-severe activity, CAS at least 3, NOSPECS at least 4 and duration under 3 months characterized donors with ophthalmopathy. The authors diagnosed from clinical symptoms, serum thyroxine, TRAb, thyroid ultrasound and orbital computed tomography. Overall study findings and caveats: In blood, most expanded thyroid clonotypes above 0.001 frequency were also detected.

The authors amplified TCR beta CDR3 regions from RNA transcripts. A first-round RT-PCR used HTBI primers, followed by a second-round multiplex PCR. TCRdb used MiXCR to reprocess the multiplex PCR reads, holding one entry per CDR3 protein. The sample has 350,000 or so distinct CDR3 sequences; 17% are singletons. The sequenced material came from peripheral blood. The gene calls are TRBV6-1 and TRBJ2-7; 9 bases align to TRBD2. The clonotype comes from an adult man with Graves' ophthalmopathy. CDR3 nucleotide sequence: TGTGCCAGCAGTCCTCCAGGTGGGACTAGCTTTAAGTACTTC. Translation gives CASSPPGGTSFKYF.